A single sample gave rise to the 24 T cell receptor beta chains below, sequenced in a study of blood T cell repertoires in COVID-19. Measured with immunoSEQ multiplex PCR; TCRdb has only the in-frame clones, and not every one. The sample has a few hundred thousand clones, approximately 90% seen once; the top ten hold 0.8% to 0.85%. Sequenced sample: peripheral blood. All receptors derive from a man aged 18-30 years with COVID-19, enrolled during active disease.

The CDR3 is CASSLGGGGGLNTGELFF. The CDR3 DNA reads TGTGCCAGCAGCTTAGGGGGAGGCGGGGGGCTGAACACCGGGGAGCTGTTTTTT. This rearrangement joins TRBV11-2 to TRBJ2-2; TRBD2 matches at 8 bases. J lost 1 base, V lost 1 base, and 8 bases had no gene match. Germline V gene lookup returns CDR1 SGHAT and CDR2 FQNNGV. The CDR3 covers 18 residues.

This chain uses TRBV10-1 with TRBJ1-1; the match to TRBD1 covers 7 bases. Looked up from germline, CDR1 is WNHNN and CDR2 is SYGVQD (reference sequence). This CDR3 is built from 14 residues. V lost 9 bases to trimming and J lost 2 bases; unmatched junction nucleotides: 9. The CDR3 DNA sequence: TGCGCCAGGCGGGACAGCAATTTTAACACTGAAGCTTTCTTT. The encoded protein is CARRDSNFNTEAFF.

J is TRBJ1-2 and V is TRBV2; 9 nucleotides line up with TRBD1. Germline-derived CDR1 and CDR2 are SNHLY and FYNNEI. This CDR3 comprises 13 residues. V shed 10 bases, J shed 4 bases, and the junction held 7 bases outside the gene matches. In nucleotides, the CDR3 is TGTGCCACCCTTAAGGACAGGGGCTATGGCTACACCTTC. It encodes CATLKDRGYGYTF. The whole variable domain, filled in from reference TRBV2 and TRBJ1-2, reads EPEVTQTPSHQVTQMGQEVILRCVPISNHLYFYWYRQILGQKVEFLVSFYNNEISEKSEIFDDQFSVERPDGSNFTLKIRSTKLEDSAMYFCATLKDRGYGYTFGSGTRLTVV.

This sequence joins TRBV2 and TRBJ2-1; 8 bases match TRBD2. Germline loops: CDR1 SNHLY, CDR2 FYNNEI. CDR3 size: 15 residues. The V gene end was trimmed by 7 bases and the J gene end by 0 bases; junction bases not matched to a gene: 5. CDR3 sequence reads: CASMISGNSYNEQFF. In nucleotides, the CDR3 is TGTGCCAGCATGATTAGCGGGAACTCCTACAATGAGCAGTTCTTC.

The V and J genes are TRBV18 and TRBJ2-7; D is ambiguous. Germline assignment: CDR1 KGHSH and CDR2 LQKENI. V was trimmed by 1 base and J by 1 base, leaving 14 bases between them. This CDR3 is built from 16 residues. Here the CDR3 reads CASSPLDTQVSYEQYF. The CDR3 nucleotides are TGTGCCAGCTCACCACTTGATACCCAGGTTTCCTACGAGCAGTACTTC.

This clone appeared a single time. In DNA, the CDR3 is TGTGCCAGCGGAAGAGGGGGTCAGCCCCAGCATTTT. Its protein product is CASGRGGQPQHF. The chain uses TRBV3-1 (or the pseudogene TRBV3-2) and TRBJ1-5; TRBD1 is a possible D gene (6 bases). Germline values: CDR1 LGHDT, CDR2 YNNKEL (reference sequence). Between the trimmed V and J ends, which lost 8 bases and 6 bases, there was a span of 11 bases. The CDR3 is made up of 12 amino acids.

This chain connects TRBV7-9 to TRBJ2-3; 8 nucleotides line up with TRBD1. CDR1 SEHNR and CDR2 FQNEAQ come from the germline V gene (reference sequence). The CDR3 sequence is 16 residues long. V shed 0 bases and J 4 bases; nucleotides not matched to a gene: 6. This CDR3 reads CASSLADRALPDTQYF. In DNA, the CDR3 is TGTGCCAGCAGCTTAGCGGACAGGGCCCTCCCAGATACGCAGTATTTT.

This clone occurred once. The chain employs TRBV6-1 and TRBJ1-4; weak D call: TRBD1 (6 bases). The germline V gene encodes CDR1 MNHNS and CDR2 SASEGT. V gave up 3 bases and J gave up 5 bases, with 13 bases separating them. The CDR3 contains 15 residues. CDR3 region: CASSDGGGSNEKLFF. The DNA of the CDR3 is TGTGCCAGCAGTGATGGGGGGGGCTCAAATGAAAAACTGTTTTTT.

The V and J genes are TRBV4-1 and TRBJ2-7, with 7 positions matching TRBD1. Germline values: CDR1 MGHRA, CDR2 YSYEKL. J gave up 4 bases and V 3 bases, and 6 bases lay outside the gene matches. The CDR3 sequence is 14 residues long. The CDR3 region is CASSQVGGLYEQYF. DNA for the CDR3: TGCGCCAGCAGCCAGGTAGGGGGCTTGTACGAGCAGTACTTC.

This rearrangement joins TRBV3-1 (or the pseudogene TRBV3-2) to TRBJ1-6; D perhaps matches TRBD1 (6 bases). Germline lookup yields CDR1 LGHDT and CDR2 YNNKEL (reference sequence). With 2 bases removed from V and 7 bases from J, the gap between germline ends came to 12 bases. This CDR3 is built from 15 residues. DNA of the CDR3: TGTGCCAGCAGCCAACGGGGGGGCCGAAATTCACCCCTCCACTTT. Protein: CASSQRGGRNSPLHF.

This clone appeared a single time. This chain connects TRBV4-1 to TRBJ2-7; D may be TRBD2 (6 bases). V was cut by 4 bases and J by 3 bases, with 16 bases left in between. Germline V gene sequence: CDR1 MGHRA, CDR2 YSYEKL. There are 15 residues in the CDR3. CDR3 loop: CASSPGPEGFYEQYF. The CDR3 DNA follows: TGCGCCAGCAGCCCCGGACCGGAGGGATTCTACGAGCAGTACTTC.

This chain uses TRBV11-3 with TRBJ2-1, with 14 bases identical to TRBD2. The germline V gene encodes CDR1 SGHNT and CDR2 YENEEA. The CDR3 covers 17 residues. With V trimmed by 3 bases and J by 4 bases, 5 bases remained unmatched. The CDR3 loop reads CASSFGTSGSTYNEQFF. CDR3 sequence (DNA): TGTGCCAGCAGCTTCGGGACTAGCGGGAGTACTTACAATGAGCAGTTCTTC.

The chain employs TRBV24-1 and TRBJ1-1; 9 positions match TRBD1. The germline gives CDR1 KGHDR, CDR2 SFDVKD. This CDR3 spans 19 amino acids. The V and J ends lost 0 bases and 0 bases, in that order; junction bases with no gene match: 10. DNA of the CDR3: TGTGCCACCAGTGATTTGGGCCCCCGGGACAGGGTTTTGAACACTGAAGCTTTCTTT. Translation gives CATSDLGPRDRVLNTEAFF.

The chain employs TRBV1 and TRBJ2-3; the DNA was not compared with TRBD2, the D call given in the table. TRBV1 is flagged as a pseudogene. This CDR3 is built from 19 residues. The CDR3 protein is CTSSPINGSCGRYVDTQYF. CDR3 nucleotides: TGCACCAGCAGCCCCATCAATGGGAGTTGCGGGAGGTATGTAGATACGCAGTATTTT.

The rearrangement uses TRBV6-5 and TRBJ2-7, with TRBD1 matching 9 bases. With 6 bases clipped from V and 3 bases from J, the junction kept 9 bases outside the gene matches. Germline values: CDR1 MNHEY, CDR2 SVGAGI. There are 15 residues in the CDR3. Written as DNA, the CDR3 is TGTGCCAGCAGCCCGCGGGGGACAGGGAACTACGAGCAGTACTTC. Translating gives CASSPRGTGNYEQYF.

The J gene is TRBJ2-7, the V gene TRBV5-4; weak D call: TRBD2 (5 bases). The V gene lost 1 base and the J gene lost 6 bases, with 11 bases spanning the gap. This CDR3 has 13 amino acids. Germline-derived CDR1 and CDR2 are SGHNT and YYREEE (reference sequence). CDR3 in DNA: TGTGCCAGCAGCTTGACCGGGGTGGGCGAGCAGTACTTC. Its translation is CASSLTGVGEQYF.

The chain joins TRBV12-3 or TRBV12-4 to TRBJ2-7; D gene ambiguous. Trimming took off 5 bases at V and 2 bases at J, with 7 bases between the two ends. The CDR3 runs to 12 residues. CDR3 sequence (DNA): TGTGCCAGCAGTCCAACACCCTACGAGCAGTACTTC. This codes for CASSPTPYEQYF.

J is TRBJ2-2 and V is TRBV7-8; TRBD2 might be the D (5 bases). V was clipped by 5 bases and J by 3 bases, with 13 bases between them. The germline CDR1 and CDR2 sequences are SGHVS and FQNEAQ. The CDR3 is made up of 15 amino acids. The DNA for the CDR3 is TGTGCCAGCAGCCCAAGTACGGGGTACACCGGGGAGCTGTTTTTT. This sequence encodes CASSPSTGYTGELFF.

The rearrangement uses TRBV7-9 and TRBJ2-7, with D maybe TRBD1 (6 bases). V lost 5 bases and J 3 bases, leaving 11 bases between the germline ends. The CDR3 runs to 13 residues. CDR1 SEHNR and CDR2 FQNEAQ come from the germline V gene (reference sequence). CDR3 DNA sequence: TGTGCCAGCAGCCCCGGGACACACTACGAGCAGTACTTC. Protein sequence: CASSPGTHYEQYF.

J is TRBJ1-5 and V is TRBV10-2; 7 nucleotides align to TRBD1. In germline, CDR1 is WSHSY, CDR2 SAAADI. CDR3 length: 17 residues. The trim removed 0 bases at V and 3 bases at J, leaving 8 bases unmatched. CDR3 loop: CASSESPRTGSNQPQHF. In DNA, the CDR3 is TGCGCCAGCAGTGAGTCACCCCGGACAGGTTCCAATCAGCCCCAGCATTTT.

This clone was observed once. J is TRBJ2-3 and V is TRBV27, with 7 nucleotides matching TRBD2. Germline loops: CDR1 MNHEY, CDR2 SMNVEV (reference sequence). With V trimmed by 5 bases and J by 1 base, 6 bases remained unmatched. CDR3 length: 15 residues. The CDR3 region has the DNA TGTGCCAGCAGTCGCGTCAGCGGGGGCACAGATACGCAGTATTTT. Encoded protein: CASSRVSGGTDTQYF.

The chain has TRBV19 and TRBJ2-1; TRBD2 matches at 10 bases. J lost 4 bases, V lost 8 bases, and 11 bases had no gene match. In germline, CDR1 is LNHDA, CDR2 SQIVND (reference sequence). The CDR3 runs 16 residues. The CDR3 spells CASDPSGGPSYNEQFF. CDR3 coding DNA: TGTGCCAGTGACCCTAGCGGGGGCCCTTCGTACAATGAGCAGTTCTTC.

The V call is TRBV19, the J call TRBJ1-2; the D gene is possibly TRBD1 (5 bases). The V gene lost 4 bases and the J gene lost 4 bases, with 16 bases spanning the gap. The germline gives CDR1 LNHDA, CDR2 SQIVND (reference sequence). CDR3 length equals 15 residues. CDR3 coding DNA: TGTGCCAGTAGTACGGGGGAAGGGACGGTCTATGGCTACACCTTC. This encodes CASSTGEGTVYGYTF.

The V and J genes are TRBV4-1 and TRBJ2-5; D might be TRBD2 (5 bases). There are 16 residues in the CDR3. CDR1 is MGHRA, CDR2 YSYEKL, per germline. The germline V and J ends were trimmed by 0 bases and 5 bases, with 16 bases remaining between them. The DNA of the CDR3 is TGCGCCAGCAGCCAAGATCTGGCGGGTTGGGTGGAGACCCAGTACTTC. The encoded protein is CASSQDLAGWVETQYF.